This T cell receptor beta chain emerged from a study of tumor-infiltrating lymphocytes in primary liver carcinoma (dated by TCRdb to the late 2010s). Describing the broader study: Of the five patients (three men and two women, aged 30 to 69 years), four had hepatocellular carcinoma and one had combined HCC and intrahepatic cholangiocarcinoma. The tumors of the five patients were staged as T1-T3 N0M0, with maximum diameters ranging from about 4 to 11 cm. Each sample produced about 3.5 to 7.13 million productive TCRbeta reads, and read depth showed no significant difference between tissue types. TCRbeta repertoire sequencing, expression microarrays and whole-exome sequencing were combined in the study across five regions of each liver tumor, with adjacent normal tissue and blood also included. TCRbeta repertoire sequencing covered 35 specimens from 5 patients: some 25 tumor regions, 5 adjacent noncancerous liver tissues and 5 peripheral blood samples. To link TCRbeta repertoire diversity with the local molecular phenotype, the 25 to 30 tumor region samples were profiled using Agilent mRNA microarrays. Technical replicate repertoires showed high reproducibility, with mean shared-clone rates roughly 0.87 and correlation coefficients above 0.95.

Using a constant-region primer and ProtoScript II reverse transcriptase, TCRbeta-specific cDNA was reverse-transcribed from around 520 ng total RNA. Three nested multiplex PCR rounds, following a slightly modified ARM-PCR procedure, were used to build the TCRbeta libraries. The first two PCR rounds used multiplex TRBV1-TRBV30 forward primers with a Cbeta reverse primer, each for about 10 cycles. Sample barcodes and Illumina adapters were added in a final 25-cycle PCR using Deep VentR polymerase. Amplicons of 200-500 bp were gel-purified with a QIAquick gel extraction kit before sequencing. TCRbeta amplicons were sequenced on an Illumina HiSeq 2500 with 250-bp paired-end reads. Processing in the source paper ran as follows. Quality trimming of reads was performed with Trimmomatic v0.33, and paired reads were merged with FLASH v1.2.11 so that full CDR3 sequences could be recovered. MiGEC v1.2.1b assigned V, D and J germline segments to the rearranged TCRbeta sequences. Clonotype statistics and Shannon-Wiener diversity indices were calculated with VDJtools v1.0.0. Except for diversity analysis, only the 250 most abundant clonotypes of each sample were used in subsequent analyses to reduce sampling bias. Starting from the raw public reads, TCRdb applied fastp trimming at Q25, assembled clones with MiXCR and retained in-frame beta chains. Each record represents a unique CDR3 protein, reported with the most common genes and DNA among its rows. V and J calls and clone size were set by TCRdb, not the authors. Present in this sample are around 100,000 distinct CDR3 sequences, about three quarters of which were seen just once. The top ten clones comprise around 9.5% of the sample.

On the study overall, not on this receptor specifically: Bulk unsorted samples precluded comparing CD4+ and CD8+ T cell repertoires. Just about 8-24% of top clones turned up in all five regions of a tumor, which suggests spatial heterogeneity among tumor-infiltrating T cells. Only a few patients were included in the study, and the authors note that the findings should be validated in a larger study. Consistent with antigen-driven expansion, pairs of tumor regions showed higher repertoire overlap (mean around 35%) than either tumor-adjacent pairs (around 17%) or tumor-blood pairs (about 15%). Only the TCR beta chain was sequenced, so true repertoire diversity is likely underestimated because unpaired alpha chains were not captured. A significantly larger repertoire fraction was made up by the top 250 clones in tumors than in blood (p = 0.039).

With respect to this clonotype: It lacks a known antigen. A junction end diverges from the germline sequence, so it may reflect a read error.

Without any cell sorting, total RNA and DNA were co-extracted from roughly 20-30 mg of bulk tissue using the AllPrep DNA/RNA mini kit. Surgical resection was performed in China between late 2015 and early 2016 on four or five patients with histopathologically diagnosed primary liver carcinoma. At the time of sampling, the patients were treatment-naive and had chronic HBV infection. Five spatially separated regions were sampled per tumor: superior, inferior, left-lateral and right-lateral poles, plus the tumor centre. Histology showed that every tumor sample contained more than 85% viable tumor cells. Fresh tumor and adjacent tissue pieces were bisected, with one half stored in RNAlater at -80 degrees C and the other half sent for histology. CDR1 and CDR2, looked up from the germline V gene, are MGHRA and YSYEKL. Including cysteine and phenylalanine, the CDR3 has 17 amino acids. Only CDR3 DNA is held: 51 bases, read in frame from base 1.

The chain is made from TRBV4-1 and TRBJ2-3; the D gene is possibly TRBD1 or TRBD2, each agreeing over 6 bases. The TCR comes from a woman aged 55-75 years with primary liver carcinoma and hepatitis B virus infection. Sequenced: liver tumor tissue from sampling region 5. The sample's cell subset or site label is to be understood as: tumor region T5, tumor centre. The sequence in DNA is TGCACCAGCAGCCAAGATGGTAGGGGGGTGGGTGGTCTAGATCCGTACTTT. It encodes CTSSQDGRGVGGLDPYF.